The source of this TCR beta chain is a study of T cell repertoires in cytomegalovirus infection. Study context: Shared public TCR beta signatures pointed to both CMV infection and a matching HLA type.

The germline CDR1 and CDR2 sequences are SQVTM and ANQGSEA. The ends lost 6 bases at V and 2 bases at J; junction bases unmatched: 0. There are 14 residues in the CDR3. Comments on this clonotype: The antigen remains unidentified.

TCRdb re-analysed the reads in MiXCR, keeping a single row per CDR3 protein. This table holds approximately 310,000 distinct CDR3 sequences, around 25% found once. V gene TRBV29-1 combines with J gene TRBJ2-5, with TRBD2 matching 16 bases. Sequences were derived from cultured PBMCs, sampled from culture after CMV antigen stimulation. The sequence came from a human donor in good health (CMV status not recorded). Some clones in this sample may be carry-over from other donors' samples. The CDR3 loop reads CSVGLAGGQETQYF. CDR3 DNA sequence: TGCAGCGTGGGACTAGCGGGAGGGCAAGAGACCCAGTACTTC. The complete variable domain, with remaining parts taken from reference TRBV29-1 and TRBJ2-5, reads SAVISQKPSRDICQRGTSLTIQCQVDSQVTMMFWYRQQPGQSLTLIATANQGSEATYESGFVIDKFPISRPNLTFSTLTVSNMSPEDSSIYLCSVGLAGGQETQYFGPGTRLLVL.